Below are 24 T cell receptor beta chains sequenced from a single sample in a study of cytomegalovirus exposure and HLA in healthy donors. Primers included in the PCR were 60 Vbeta and 13 Jbeta primers. Some clones are missing from TCRdb's copy, which holds only in-frame ones; the method was immunoSEQ multiplex PCR. The profile shows about 170,000 clones, approximately 78% of them singletons. Sample: PBMCs. The receptor source for this set is a woman younger than 30 in good health and CMV-seronegative.

The chain couples TRBV4-1 to TRBJ1-2; TRBD1 matches 7 bases. The CDR3 is made up of 14 amino acids. Germline V gene lookup returns CDR1 MGHRA and CDR2 YSYEKL. With 4 bases clipped from V and 8 bases from J, the junction kept 10 bases outside the gene matches. The CDR3 spells CASSPPGTAGGYTF. The CDR3 DNA sequence: TGCGCCAGCAGCCCCCCCGGGACAGCTGGAGGCTACACCTTC.

The chain has TRBV9 and TRBJ2-5; 11 bases match TRBD2. Trimming cost V 0 bases and J 5 bases; bases outside gene matches: 9. The CDR3 spans 17 residues. Germline V gene sequence: CDR1 SGDLS, CDR2 YYNGEE. CDR3 DNA sequence: TGTGCCAGCAGCGTAGGGGCTAGCGGGAGGTTAAGGGAGACCCAGTACTTC. Its protein product is CASSVGASGRLRETQYF.

J is TRBJ2-3 and V is TRBV19, with TRBD2 as a possible D gene (5 bases). V dropped 4 bases and J dropped 1 base, with 15 bases sitting between them. There are 16 residues in the CDR3. Germline assignment: CDR1 LNHDA and CDR2 SQIVND (reference sequence). The CDR3 bases are TGTGCCAGTAGTAAAGGACTTTTCCAGGGCACAGATACGCAGTATTTT. Translated, it gives CASSKGLFQGTDTQYF.

CDR3 sequence reads: CASSESGRGGEQYF. As DNA, the CDR3 is TGCGCCAGCAGTGAGTCGGGCCGGGGTGGCGAGCAGTACTTC. The chain couples TRBV10-1 to TRBJ2-7; D possibly corresponds to TRBD2 (5 bases). Trimming pared 0 bases from V and 6 bases from J, leaving 12 bases between. Germline V lookup: CDR1 WNHNN, CDR2 SYGVQD (reference sequence). The CDR3 runs to 14 residues.

The chain joins TRBV2 to TRBJ2-1; 8 bases are shared with TRBD2. The CDR3 has 14 amino acids. Germline V CDR1 and CDR2: SNHLY, FYNNEI. V shed 6 bases, J shed 4 bases, and the junction held 5 bases outside the gene matches. The CDR3 sequence: CASSPGTRYNEQFF. The CDR3 region has the DNA TGTGCCAGCAGCCCCGGGACTAGATACAATGAGCAGTTCTTC.

This chain uses TRBV7-8 with TRBJ2-7; 7 nucleotides match TRBD1. Germline V gene sequence: CDR1 SGHVS, CDR2 FQNEAQ. Unmatched junction bases numbered 12, after V lost 4 bases and J lost 0 bases. The CDR3 is made up of 17 amino acids. In DNA form, the CDR3 reads TGTGCCAGCAGCTCGATTACCTCAGGGGGTTCCTCCTACGAGCAGTACTTC. Its protein product is CASSSITSGGSSYEQYF.

This clone was seen more than once but under ten times. The rearrangement joins TRBV28 to TRBJ2-7, with a weak D call TRBD1 (6 bases). Trimming removed 6 bases from V and 3 bases from J, with 9 bases in between. This CDR3 contains 12 residues. Germline CDR1 is MDHEN and CDR2 is SYDVKM. CDR3 sequence reads: CASRTGLYEQYF. In DNA, the CDR3 is TGTGCCAGCAGGACAGGCCTCTACGAGCAGTACTTC.

This clone was counted once. The chain carries TRBV5-4 and TRBJ2-3; 10 bases match TRBD2. The CDR3 runs to 18 residues. With 4 bases clipped from V and 4 bases from J, the junction kept 15 bases outside the gene matches. Per germline, CDR1 SGHNT and CDR2 YYREEE (reference sequence). CDR3 in amino acids: CASSRGGTSVSLADTQYF. The CDR3 DNA follows: TGTGCCAGCAGCCGAGGCGGGACTAGCGTTAGCCTTGCAGATACGCAGTATTTT.

The sample holds a few counts of this clone. Relative to the germline gene, one junction end is altered; a read error may explain this. The CDR3 region is CASSRGGGQGDF. Here the CDR3 DNA reads TGTGCCAGCAGTCGAGGGGGGGGACAGGGGGATTTT. The rearrangement joins TRBV28 to TRBJ1-1, with TRBD1 matching 11 bases. The V gene's germline CDR1 is MDHEN and CDR2 SYDVKM. CDR3 size: 12 residues.

The genes are TRBV19 and TRBJ2-1; D perhaps matches TRBD2 (5 bases). V lost 0 bases, J lost 0 bases, and 12 bases lay in between. Looked up from germline, CDR1 is LNHDA and CDR2 is SQIVND (reference sequence). The CDR3 is 17 residues long. CDR3 in DNA: TGTGCCAGTAGTATAGATCCTAGCCGGAGCTCCTACAATGAGCAGTTCTTC. It codes for CASSIDPSRSSYNEQFF.

The sample holds a few counts of this clone. The CDR3 protein is CASSQGLAGGTGELFF. The CDR3 DNA is TGTGCCAGCAGCCAGGGACTAGCGGGAGGGACCGGGGAGCTGTTTTTT. J is TRBJ2-2 and V is TRBV5-4; 16 bases agree with TRBD2. This CDR3 is built from 16 residues. After removal of 4 bases from V and 5 bases from J, the junction contained 2 bases not matched to a gene. Germline V CDR1 and CDR2: SGHNT, YYREEE (reference sequence).

Turning to this clone: The junction departs from germline at one end; a sequencing error may be responsible. The chain has TRBV7-9 and TRBJ1-2; D gene ambiguous. The CDR3 loop spans 16 amino acids. Germline CDR1 is SEHNR and CDR2 is FQNEAQ (reference sequence). The CDR3 coding sequence is TGTTCCAGCAGCTTAGGTGTTGGTAAAGCTTTCTATGGCTACACCTTC. Translated, it gives CSSSLGVGKAFYGYTF.

V and J are TRBV30 and TRBJ2-3, with 11 positions matching TRBD2. Germline V gene data show CDR1 as GTSNPN and CDR2 as SVGIG (reference sequence). V gave up 0 bases and J gave up 7 bases; unmatched junction bases: 6. The CDR3 length is 15 residues. The DNA of the CDR3 is TGTGCCTGGAGTGTTCGTAGCGGGGGGGGGTATACGCAGTATTTT. The encoded protein is CAWSVRSGGGYTQYF.

This rearrangement joins TRBV14 to TRBJ2-7, with TRBD2 matching 8 bases. This CDR3 spans 16 amino acids. Losses at the gene ends were 3 bases for V and 3 bases for J; bases not matched to a gene: 10. Germline V CDR1 and CDR2: SGHDN, FVKESK. CDR3 coding DNA: TGTGCCAGCAGCCACTTCTCTAGCGGGTATAACTACGAGCAGTACTTC. This gives the protein CASSHFSSGYNYEQYF.

The rearrangement joins TRBV6-1 to TRBJ2-3; perhaps TRBD2 as D (5 bases). Germline V gene data show CDR1 as MNHNS and CDR2 as SASEGT. With 1 base removed from V and 4 bases from J, the gap between germline ends came to 15 bases. There are 16 residues in the CDR3. DNA for the CDR3: TGTGCCAGCAGTGAAGGTGGAGGCCGGGGAGCAGATACGCAGTATTTT. It is translated as CASSEGGGRGADTQYF.

Worth noting for this clone: This sample includes further DNA sequences coding for the same CDR3. Here the CDR3 reads CASSLESGNEQFF. The CDR3 nucleotides are TGTGCCAGCAGCTTAGAGAGCGGCAATGAGCAGTTCTTC. V gene TRBV7-2 combines with J gene TRBJ2-1; D is possibly TRBD2 (5 bases). The V end was cut by 1 base, the J end by 6 bases, with 7 bases between. This CDR3 is 13 amino acids long. CDR1 and CDR2 (germline): SGHTA, FQGNSA.

The chain couples TRBV27 to TRBJ2-7; 7 bases match TRBD2. Germline CDR1 reads MNHEY; CDR2 reads SMNVEV (reference sequence). The CDR3 has 14 amino acids. V shed 6 bases, J shed 0 bases, and the junction held 5 bases outside the gene matches. Written as DNA, the CDR3 is TGTGCCAGCAGCCCCGGGACTACCTCCTACGAGCAGTACTTC. Residues: CASSPGTTSYEQYF.

Regarding this clone: One end of the junction is discordant with germline, which a read error may explain. The genes are TRBV4-1 and TRBJ2-2; maybe TRBD2 (5 bases). In germline, CDR1 is MGHRA, CDR2 YSYEKL. The CDR3 runs 16 residues. CDR3 coding DNA: TGCGCTAGCAGCCAAGGAACGGGATCTAACACCGGGGAGCTGTTTTTT. Protein: CASSQGTGSNTGELFF.

The chain has TRBV28 and TRBJ2-7; TRBD1 is a possible D gene (5 bases). CDR3 length: 16 residues. Trimming shortened V by 3 bases and J by 2 bases, and 17 bases separated the two germline ends. CDR1 MDHEN and CDR2 SYDVKM come from the germline V gene. The CDR3 sequence is CASSFPATTATYEQYF. In DNA form, the CDR3 reads TGTGCCAGCAGTTTTCCCGCTACGACAGCAACCTACGAGCAGTACTTC.

This clone occurred once. The chain uses TRBV29-1 and TRBJ2-1, with 11 bases that match TRBD1. The CDR3 has 13 residues. V lost 7 bases, J lost 6 bases, and 5 bases stayed unmatched. The germline V gene has CDR1 SQVTM and CDR2 ANQGSEA. The chain's CDR3 is CSATGQGGNEQFF. For the CDR3, the DNA is TGCAGCGCCACGGGACAGGGGGGCAATGAGCAGTTCTTC.

The V and J genes are TRBV7-2 and TRBJ2-1, with 12 bases that match TRBD1. The CDR3 totals 15 residues. V shed 5 bases and J 9 bases; nucleotides not matched to a gene: 8. CDR1 and CDR2 from the germline V gene are SGHTA and FQGNSA. Written as DNA, the CDR3 is TGTGCCAGCAGCGCTGGGACAGGGGGCCAGGGTGAGCAGTTCTTC. It is translated as CASSAGTGGQGEQFF.

In this sample, this clone turned up once. The chain uses TRBV27 and TRBJ2-7, with D perhaps matching TRBD1 (6 bases). The V end lost 3 bases, the J end lost 0 bases, and 12 bases lay between the germline ends. Germline V gene data show CDR1 as MNHEY and CDR2 as SMNVEV (reference sequence). The CDR3 has 15 residues. CDR3 DNA: TGTGCCAGCAGTTTGCAGGACAGCAACTCCTACGAGCAGTACTTC. This translates into CASSLQDSNSYEQYF.

The chain is built from TRBV4-3 and TRBJ2-7, with 7 bases identical to TRBD2. The germline V gene has CDR1 LGHNA and CDR2 YSLEER. The CDR3 extends over 16 amino acids. Trimming took 3 bases from V and 3 from J; bases not matched to a gene: 11. The CDR3 spells CASSHVAGGRGYEQYF. In DNA form, the CDR3 reads TGCGCCAGCAGCCATGTCGCCGGCGGGAGAGGCTACGAGCAGTACTTC.

This chain connects TRBV19 to TRBJ1-5; D is ambiguous. The CDR3 length is 13 residues. Germline V gene lookup returns CDR1 LNHDA and CDR2 SQIVND (reference sequence). The V end was cut by 6 bases, the J end by 3 bases, with 9 bases between. The CDR3 DNA is TGTGCCAGTAGCTTGATACTCAATCAGCCCCAGCATTTT. It is translated as CASSLILNQPQHF.